This TCR beta chain was captured by sequencing in a study of OX40 agonist ivuxolimab in advanced cancers. Study-wide context: It was ivuxolimab, an agonistic anti-OX40 (CD134) antibody, that patients were treated with.

The method was immunoSEQ multiplex PCR; TCRdb's version includes in-frame clones alone and lacks a portion of them. The repertoire has fewer than 85,000 clones, more than 75% of them found once; the top ten carry approximately 5%. As for this clone: Its antigen is as yet unknown.

This CDR3 is 12 amino acids long. Germline V gene data show CDR1 as PRHDT and CDR2 as FYEKMQ (reference sequence). V shed 4 bases, J shed 10 bases, and the junction held 5 bases outside the gene matches. Study-wide results and limits: Partial responders dosed at 0.1-3.0 mg/kg displayed clonal expansion ranking among the lowest.

This sequence was found in an adult with an advanced solid tumor such as melanoma, head and neck, liver or kidney cancer. This sequence joins TRBV13 and TRBJ2-3, with 7 bases matching TRBD1. The sequencing used CD4+ or CD8+ T cells sorted from blood, collected in a trial of the OX40 agonist ivuxolimab. DNA for the CDR3: TGTGCCAGCAGCTACGTAGGACAGGCGCAGTATTTT. Amino acids: CASSYVGQAQYF.